This TCR beta chain was found in a study of cytomegalovirus exposure and HLA in healthy donors. Study-level points and caveats: Segments of the TCR beta V type were, in most cases, productive about 87% or about 30% of the time in an earlier analysis. When presence/absence was analysed, sequencing depth was taken to be roughly uniform across donors. Investigators reported 150 to 200 TCR beta chains as tied to cytomegalovirus.

Between the trimmed V and J ends, which lost 7 bases and 6 bases, there was a span of 10 bases. Germline-derived CDR1 and CDR2 are MNHEY and SVGAGI. The CDR3 consists of 12 residues. This clone was seen more than once but under ten times. Its target is not known. The PCR used 60 Vbeta and 13 Jbeta primers. Clones were read by immunoSEQ multiplex PCR, and TCRdb kept only the in-frame ones, dropping some. Altogether around 93,000 clones are present, about four fifths being singletons, with the ten largest covering 3.8%. The chain has TRBV6-5 and TRBJ1-3, with D hard to call. The sample consisted of PBMCs. This clonotype originated in a man aged 50 to 59 in good health and CMV-seronegative. The CDR3 DNA reads TGTGCCAGCAAGAGGGCGGAAAACACCATATATTTT. Protein sequence: CASKRAENTIYF.